This T cell receptor (beta chain) is from a study of blood T cell repertoires in COVID-19. Overall study: The origin of the acute and convalescent COVID-19 samples was the United States, Italy and Spain.

The germline V gene encodes CDR1 LGHDT and CDR2 YNNKEL (reference sequence). Trimming removed 0 bases at V and 7 bases at J, with 9 bases between. The CDR3 contains 14 residues. In the original analysis: Estimation of nucleated cell counts relied on the amplification of reference gene primers. Using immunoSEQ multiplex PCR, the repertoire was profiled, and TCRdb retains in-frame clones only, with some absent. V and J calls and clone size are given by that table; D and trimming were obtained from the DNA. Of about 260,000 clones detected, 88% appear once; the ten largest clones hold roughly 4%. This chain connects TRBV3-1 (or the pseudogene TRBV3-2) to TRBJ2-2; no clear D gene. The TCR comes from a man between 60 and 70 years old who had recovered from COVID-19. Sequencing was performed on peripheral blood. The CDR3 is CASSQDIQVGELFF. CDR3 DNA: TGTGCCAGCAGCCAAGATATCCAGGTCGGGGAGCTGTTTTTT.